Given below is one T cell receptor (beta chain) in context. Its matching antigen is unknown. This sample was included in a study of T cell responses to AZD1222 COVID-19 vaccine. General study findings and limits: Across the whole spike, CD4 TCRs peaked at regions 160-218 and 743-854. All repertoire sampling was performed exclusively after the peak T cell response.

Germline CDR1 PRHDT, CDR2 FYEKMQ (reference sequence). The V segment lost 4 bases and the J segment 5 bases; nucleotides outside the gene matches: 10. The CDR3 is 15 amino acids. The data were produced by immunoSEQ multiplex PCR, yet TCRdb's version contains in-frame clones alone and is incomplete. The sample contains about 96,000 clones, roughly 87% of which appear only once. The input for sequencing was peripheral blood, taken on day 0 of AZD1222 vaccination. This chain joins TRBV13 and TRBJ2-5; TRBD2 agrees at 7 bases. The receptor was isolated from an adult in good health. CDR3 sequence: CASSSSWLGGETQYF. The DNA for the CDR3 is TGTGCCAGCAGCTCCTCCTGGTTGGGGGGGGAGACCCAGTACTTC.